The 28 T cell receptor beta chains below were found in one sample sequenced in a study of blood T cell repertoires in COVID-19. Method: immunoSEQ multiplex PCR; TCRdb's copy keeps in-frame clones and lacks some. The table has around 160,000 clones, 65% to 85% seen once. Source material: PBMCs or T cells enriched from blood (not recorded which). The origin of the receptors is a woman in her sixties who had recovered from COVID-19.

The DNA of the CDR3 is TGTGCCAGCAGCCAGGAGCCGGGACTAGCGGCCTACGAGCAGTACTTC. Protein sequence: CASSQEPGLAAYEQYF. The chain combines TRBV4-2 with TRBJ2-7, with TRBD2 identical over 11 bases. Germline trimming cut 3 bases from V and 2 bases from J; bases unmatched to any gene: 6. CDR1 LGHNA and CDR2 YNFKEQ come from the germline V gene. This CDR3 contains 16 residues.

The V call is TRBV30, the J call TRBJ1-2, with 9 nucleotides matching TRBD1. Germline CDR1 and CDR2: GTSNPN and SVGIG (reference sequence). V lost 2 bases and J lost 4; bases outside the gene matches: 11. This CDR3 has 16 residues. In DNA, the CDR3 is TGTGCCTGGAGTCTTACTACAGGGGGCGCCAGCTATGGCTACACCTTC. Translating it yields CAWSLTTGGASYGYTF.

The chain has TRBV24-1 and TRBJ1-2, with 7 nucleotides matching TRBD1. The germline V gene encodes CDR1 KGHDR and CDR2 SFDVKD. The CDR3 loop spans 15 amino acids. J was trimmed by 4 bases and V by 2 bases; bases with no gene match: 6. DNA for the CDR3: TGTGCCACCAGTGATTACCAGGGGGGCACCTATGGCTACACCTTC. Its protein is CATSDYQGGTYGYTF.

This rearrangement joins TRBV2 to TRBJ1-6; maybe TRBD1 (6 bases). Germline CDR1 reads SNHLY; CDR2 reads FYNNEI. The CDR3 is 16 amino acids. V dropped 0 bases and J dropped 6 bases, with 12 bases sitting between them. CDR3 coding DNA: TGTGCCAGCAGTGAAGCGCCAGGGGCGCGTAATTCACCCCTCCACTTT. Translated, it gives CASSEAPGARNSPLHF.

This clone was detected only a few times. The V and J genes are TRBV7-2 and TRBJ1-1; possibly TRBD1 for D (5 bases). The CDR3 is made up of 15 amino acids. In germline, CDR1 is SGHTA, CDR2 FQGNSA. Between the trimmed V and J ends, which lost 4 bases and 4 bases, there was a span of 16 bases. CDR3 amino acids: CASSSSGQVRTEAFF. DNA for the CDR3: TGTGCCAGCAGCTCCTCAGGGCAGGTGCGCACTGAAGCTTTCTTT.

The chain carries TRBV7-2 and TRBJ1-3, with D possibly matching TRBD1 (5 bases). Germline loops: CDR1 SGHTA, CDR2 FQGNSA. The V end was cut by 3 bases, the J end by 1 base, with 13 bases between. CDR3 length: 16 amino acids. The CDR3 spells CASSFYLGQSGNTIYF. The CDR3 bases are TGTGCCAGCAGCTTTTACTTGGGGCAGTCTGGAAACACCATATATTTT.

The J gene is TRBJ2-5, the V gene TRBV7-3; possibly TRBD2 for D (7 bases). With 5 bases removed from V and 2 bases from J, the gap between germline ends came to 15 bases. This CDR3 comprises 15 residues. Germline-derived CDR1 and CDR2 are SGHTA and FQGTGA. The CDR3: CASSPAGRGQETQYF. The CDR3 region has the DNA TGTGCCAGCAGCCCGGCGGGGAGGGGGCAAGAGACCCAGTACTTC.

V is TRBV5-6 and J is TRBJ2-5; D possibly corresponds to TRBD2 (5 bases). Germline values: CDR1 SGHDT, CDR2 YYEEEE. The CDR3 length is 13 residues. The V end was cut by 0 bases, the J end by 4 bases, with 7 bases between. CDR3 protein: CASSLGGPETQYF. The CDR3 DNA sequence: TGTGCCAGCAGCTTGGGAGGGCCAGAGACCCAGTACTTC.

This clone was seen only once. The chain employs TRBV28 and TRBJ1-2; 8 positions agree with TRBD1. The CDR3 contains 15 residues. Per germline, CDR1 MDHEN and CDR2 SYDVKM. V shed 6 bases and J 6 bases; nucleotides not matched to a gene: 12. Written as DNA, the CDR3 is TGTGCCAGCAGCTTAAGGACAGGGAGGATGGATGGCTACACCTTC. Protein: CASSLRTGRMDGYTF.

The genes are TRBV19 and TRBJ2-1; tentative D call: TRBD1 (6 bases). Per the germline V gene, CDR1 is LNHDA and CDR2 is SQIVND (reference sequence). This CDR3 spans 15 amino acids. Trimming stripped 4 bases from V and 14 bases from J, with 24 bases between. CDR3 in amino acids: CASSTRRDTSWAEFF. CDR3 nucleotide sequence: TGTGCCAGTAGTACTAGACGGGACACCAGCTGGGCGGAGTTCTTC.

The J gene is TRBJ2-7, the V gene TRBV3-1 (or the pseudogene TRBV3-2); TRBD1 agrees at 8 bases. V trimming: 4 bases; J trimming: 5 bases; junction bases outside the gene matches: 4. In germline, CDR1 is LGHDT, CDR2 YNNKEL (reference sequence). The CDR3 totals 13 residues. CDR3 amino acids: CASSPRDRHEQYF. The CDR3 region has the DNA TGTGCCAGCAGCCCTCGGGACAGGCACGAGCAGTACTTC.

This clone has only a few counts. Other DNA sequences in this sample translate to the same CDR3. The V and J genes are TRBV29-1 and TRBJ2-1; tentatively, D is TRBD1 (6 bases). Germline V gene sequence: CDR1 SQVTM, CDR2 ANQGSEA. Trimming stripped 3 bases from V and 6 bases from J, with 12 bases between. The CDR3 has 13 residues. CDR3 nucleotides: TGCAGCGTTGACAGGGGTAGGCGCAATGAGCAGTTCTTC. Translated: CSVDRGRRNEQFF.

V is TRBV29-1 and J is TRBJ2-2; 12 positions match TRBD2. The CDR3 covers 15 residues. V shed 6 bases, J shed 5 bases, and the junction held 7 bases outside the gene matches. The germline CDR1 and CDR2 sequences are SQVTM and ANQGSEA. The chain's CDR3 is CSVTPTSGSTGELFF. In DNA form, the CDR3 reads TGCAGCGTGACCCCGACTAGCGGGAGTACCGGGGAGCTGTTTTTT.

The chain joins TRBV30 to TRBJ2-2; weak D call: TRBD1 (6 bases). CDR3 size: 14 residues. V lost 2 bases and J lost 3, with 10 bases in between. Germline V CDR1 and CDR2: GTSNPN, SVGIG (reference sequence). The CDR3, as DNA: TGTGCCTGGAGTCGGCAGGGGTACACCGGGGAGCTGTTTTTT. Its translation: CAWSRQGYTGELFF.

This clone was observed a few times. This chain joins TRBV9 and TRBJ1-6; D gene uncertain. Trimming stripped 4 bases from V and 10 bases from J, with 9 bases between. Germline values: CDR1 SGDLS, CDR2 YYNGEE. The CDR3 runs to 12 residues. CDR3 sequence reads: CASSTAGSPLHF. The CDR3 DNA sequence: TGTGCCAGCAGCACAGCAGGATCACCCCTCCACTTT.

CDR3 bases: TGCAGCGCCTCAGGTCTAGCGGGAGTGGGAGATACGCAGTATTTT. Translated, it gives CSASGLAGVGDTQYF. The chain has TRBV29-1 and TRBJ2-3; the match to TRBD2 covers 10 bases. With V trimmed by 7 bases and J by 5 bases, 12 bases remained unmatched. CDR3 length: 15 amino acids. CDR1 is SQVTM and CDR2 is ANQGSEA in the germline V gene.

The J gene is TRBJ2-7, the V gene TRBV4-1; D uncertain. The germline V gene encodes CDR1 MGHRA and CDR2 YSYEKL. CDR3 length: 13 amino acids. V lost 2 bases to trimming and J lost 6 bases, with 11 bases between them. The CDR3: CASSQFFPSEQYF. The CDR3 bases are TGCGCCAGCAGCCAATTCTTCCCCAGCGAGCAGTACTTC.

This rearrangement joins TRBV30 to TRBJ1-1; 8 bases match TRBD1. The germline CDR1 and CDR2 sequences are GTSNPN and SVGIG (reference sequence). V shed 0 bases, J shed 12 bases, and the junction held 9 bases outside the gene matches. The length of the CDR3 is 13 residues. CDR3 DNA sequence: TGTGCCTGGAGTGTACGGGACAGGAGGTTAACTTTCTTT. This translates into CAWSVRDRRLTFF. Combining the CDR3 with reference TRBV30 and TRBJ1-1 gives the whole variable domain SQTIHQWPATLVQPVGSPLSLECTVEGTSNPNLYWYRQAAGRGLQLLFYSVGIGQISSEVPQNLSASRPQDRQFILSSKKLLLSDSGFYLCAWSVRDRRLTFFGQGTRLTVV.

This rearrangement joins TRBV14 to TRBJ2-1; tentative D call: TRBD2 (6 bases). V was cut by 2 bases and J by 4 bases, with 9 bases left in between. The CDR3 length is 14 residues. Per the germline V gene, CDR1 is SGHDN and CDR2 is FVKESK. The CDR3 DNA follows: TGTGCCAGCAGCCAAACTAGCAGGTACAATGAGCAGTTCTTC. Encoded protein: CASSQTSRYNEQFF.

The chain is built from TRBV6-1 and TRBJ1-1; no definite D call. V was trimmed by 2 bases and J by 0 bases, leaving 10 bases between them. CDR3 size: 15 residues. Germline CDR1 and CDR2: MNHNS and SASEGT. The CDR3 bases are TGTGCCAGCAGTGAACAGCCGGAGGTGAACACTGAAGCTTTCTTT. It specifies CASSEQPEVNTEAFF.

The gene calls are TRBV6-5 and TRBJ2-7, with TRBD2 identical over 7 bases. This CDR3 is built from 15 residues. Germline V gene lookup returns CDR1 MNHEY and CDR2 SVGAGI. The V segment lost 5 bases and the J segment 5 bases; nucleotides outside the gene matches: 12. CDR3 sequence reads: CASSRRDGGSNEQYF. In DNA form, the CDR3 reads TGTGCCAGCAGTCGGAGAGACGGGGGGAGTAACGAGCAGTACTTC.

V usage is TRBV6-5 and J usage is TRBJ2-7, with 9 bases lining up with TRBD1. The CDR3 loop spans 14 amino acids. The V and J ends lost 5 bases and 8 bases, in that order; junction bases with no gene match: 10. Germline CDR1 reads MNHEY; CDR2 reads SVGAGI. DNA of the CDR3: TGTGCCAGCAGTACCGGGACAGGGTACTTAAAGCAGTACTTC. It codes for CASSTGTGYLKQYF.

The gene calls are TRBV14 and TRBJ2-1, with 7 bases identical to TRBD2. The V gene's germline CDR1 is SGHDN and CDR2 FVKESK. The CDR3 totals 17 residues. The ends lost 2 bases at V and 2 bases at J; junction bases unmatched: 9. CDR3 sequence: CASSQRLGLGAYNEQFF. The DNA of the CDR3 is TGTGCCAGCAGCCAACGCCTAGGACTAGGGGCCTACAATGAGCAGTTCTTC.

The chain is built from TRBV27 and TRBJ1-1; the D gene is possibly TRBD1 (5 bases). The CDR3 length is 14 residues. Germline V gene data show CDR1 as MNHEY and CDR2 as SMNVEV (reference sequence). V dropped 6 bases and J dropped 0 bases, with 11 bases sitting between them. The CDR3 reads CASRLGTVNTEAFF. The CDR3 coding sequence is TGTGCCAGCAGGCTAGGGACTGTGAACACTGAAGCTTTCTTT.

V is TRBV3-1 (or the pseudogene TRBV3-2) and J is TRBJ2-5; D is unclear. The germline V gene encodes CDR1 LGHDT and CDR2 YNNKEL (reference sequence). Trimming took off 1 base at V and 6 bases at J, with 12 bases between the two ends. The CDR3 totals 14 residues. CDR3: CASSQAQALQTQYF. The CDR3 nucleotides are TGTGCCAGCAGCCAAGCCCAAGCTTTACAGACCCAGTACTTC.

This clone has a single count. Other DNA variants within this sample encode the same CDR3. The CDR3 spells CSVGQGNTEAFF. Written as DNA, the CDR3 is TGCAGCGTGGGACAGGGAAACACTGAAGCTTTCTTT. The rearrangement joins TRBV29-1 to TRBJ1-1, with 9 bases that match TRBD1. The CDR3 consists of 12 residues. Per the germline V gene, CDR1 is SQVTM and CDR2 is ANQGSEA. V lost 6 bases to trimming and J lost 2 bases; unmatched junction nucleotides: 1.

The rearrangement uses TRBV5-6 and TRBJ2-7, with 7 positions matching TRBD1. Trimming at V came to 0 bases and at J to 2 bases, leaving 8 bases not matched to a gene. CDR3 size: 16 residues. The V gene's germline CDR1 is SGHDT and CDR2 YYEEEE. The chain's CDR3 is CASSLDAVRGPYEQYF. The CDR3 DNA is TGTGCCAGCAGCTTGGATGCGGTAAGGGGGCCCTACGAGCAGTACTTC. Full variable domain (rest looked up from reference TRBV5-6 and TRBJ2-7): DAGVTQSPTHLIKTRGQQVTLRCSPKSGHDTVSWYQQALGQGPQFIFQYYEEEERQRGNFPDRFSGHQFPNYSSELNVNALLLGDSALYLCASSLDAVRGPYEQYFGPGTRLTVT.

The CDR3 reads CASSLAGTGAAYEQYF. CDR3 DNA sequence: TGTGCCAGCAGCTTAGCCGGGACAGGGGCGGCCTACGAGCAGTACTTC. The rearrangement joins TRBV7-9 to TRBJ2-7; 10 nucleotides agree with TRBD1. Trimming at V came to 0 bases and at J to 2 bases, leaving 4 bases not matched to a gene. This CDR3 has 16 amino acids. Germline CDR1 and CDR2: SEHNR and FQNEAQ (reference sequence).